The T cell receptor (beta chain) under discussion was sequenced for a study of cytomegalovirus exposure and HLA in healthy donors. The CDR3 contains 12 residues. The ends were cut back, 7 bases at V and 4 bases at J, with 10 bases in the middle. Per the germline V gene, CDR1 is ENHRY and CDR2 is SYGVKD. Worth noting for this clone: The antigen remains undetermined.

The study, taken as a whole, reports: The study dropped some indistinguishable V segments, TRBV6-2 and TRBV6-3 among them. As a later analysis showed, several of the most significant clusters appeared to be linked to common viral pathogens.

PCR involved 60 Vbeta and 13 Jbeta primers. Assay used: immunoSEQ multiplex PCR; TCRdb lists only in-frame clones, some missing. Of fewer than 130,000 clones in the sample, 74% were seen once. The chain has TRBV10-3 and TRBJ1-1, with D possibly being TRBD1 (6 bases). The sequence was collected from a man aged 45-60 years in good health and CMV-seropositive. Specimen: PBMCs. Here the CDR3 DNA reads TGTGCCATCAAGGGGGAAGGCACTGAAGCTTTCTTT. This gives the protein CAIKGEGTEAFF.